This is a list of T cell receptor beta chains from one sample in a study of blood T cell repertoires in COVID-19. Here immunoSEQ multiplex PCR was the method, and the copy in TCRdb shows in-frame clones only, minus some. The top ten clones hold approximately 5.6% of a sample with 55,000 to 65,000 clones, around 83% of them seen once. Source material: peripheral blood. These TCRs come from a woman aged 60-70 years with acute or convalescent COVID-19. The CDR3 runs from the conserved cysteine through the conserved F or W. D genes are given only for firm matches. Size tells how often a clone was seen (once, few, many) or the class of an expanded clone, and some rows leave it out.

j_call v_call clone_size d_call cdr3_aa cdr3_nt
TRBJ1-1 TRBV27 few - CASREGLGRQTEAFF TGTGCCAGCAGGGAGGGACTCGGGCGTCAAACTGAAGCTTTCTTT
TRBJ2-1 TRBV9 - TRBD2 CASSGTSGGPRSNEQFF TGTGCCAGCAGCGGGACTAGCGGGGGGCCACGGAGCAATGAGCAGTTCTTC
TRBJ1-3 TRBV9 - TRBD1 CASSVGIVTGGYPHSGNTIYF TGTGCCAGCAGCGTAGGAATTGTCACAGGGGGCTATCCCCACTCTGGAAACACCATATATTTT
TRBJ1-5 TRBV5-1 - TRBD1 CATRPGDSLNQPQHF TGCGCCACCCGCCCAGGGGACAGCCTTAATCAGCCCCAGCATTTT
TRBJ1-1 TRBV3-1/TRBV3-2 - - CASSQGGGAEAFF TGTGCCAGCAGCCAAGGTGGGGGGGCTGAAGCTTTCTTT
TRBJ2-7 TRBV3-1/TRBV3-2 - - CASSHKAAVSYEQYF TGTGCCAGCAGCCATAAGGCGGCGGTTTCGTACGAGCAGTACTTC
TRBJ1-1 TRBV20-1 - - CSASDLMNTEAFF TGCAGTGCTAGTGACCTAATGAACACTGAAGCTTTCTTT
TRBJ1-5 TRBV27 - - CASSLFQGSQPQHF TGTGCCAGCAGTTTATTTCAGGGAAGTCAGCCCCAGCATTTT
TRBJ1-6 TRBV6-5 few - CASSPPGYVALHF TGTGCCAGCAGTCCTCCGGGGTATGTGGCCCTCCACTTT
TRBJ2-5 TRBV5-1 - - CASSHSNTQETQYF TGCGCCAGCAGCCACTCGAATACCCAAGAGACCCAGTACTTC
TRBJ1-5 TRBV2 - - CASSEWTAGQPQHF TGTGCCAGCAGTGAATGGACAGCCGGGCAGCCCCAGCATTTT
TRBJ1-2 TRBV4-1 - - CASSQVGGDGYTF TGCGCCAGCAGCCAAGTAGGAGGTGATGGCTACACCTTC